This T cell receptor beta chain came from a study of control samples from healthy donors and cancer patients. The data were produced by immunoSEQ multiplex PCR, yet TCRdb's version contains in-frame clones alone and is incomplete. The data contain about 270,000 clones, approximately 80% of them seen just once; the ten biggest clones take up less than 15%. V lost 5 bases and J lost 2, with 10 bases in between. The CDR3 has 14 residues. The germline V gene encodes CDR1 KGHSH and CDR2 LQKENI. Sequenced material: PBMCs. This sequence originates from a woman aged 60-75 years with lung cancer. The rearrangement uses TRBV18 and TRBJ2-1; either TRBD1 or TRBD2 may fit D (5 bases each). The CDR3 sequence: CASSSQGAYNEQFF. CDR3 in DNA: TGTGCCAGCTCAAGCCAGGGAGCCTACAATGAGCAGTTCTTC. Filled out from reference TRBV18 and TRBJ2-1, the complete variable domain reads NAGVMQNPRHLVRRRGQEARLRCSPMKGHSHVYWYRQLPEEGLKFMVYLQKENIIDESGMPKERFSAEFPKEGPSILRIQQVVRGDSAAYFCASSSQGAYNEQFFGPGTRLTVL.